These T cell receptor beta chains were read from a single sample in a study of CD8 T cells in ankylosing spondylitis. TCRdb itself ran the 5' RACE reads through MiXCR, one entry per CDR3 protein. The table shows about 340,000 distinct CDR3 sequences, with roughly 22% occurring only once. Sequencing was performed on blood, either unsorted or a sorted T cell fraction (not recorded which). These receptors were collected from a male donor with ankylosing spondylitis or in good health (not recorded which). The CDR3 runs from the conserved cysteine through the conserved F or W. The order of the fields is V gene, D gene, clone size, J gene, CDR3 protein, CDR3 DNA. D genes are given only for firm matches. Clone sizes are given selectively: once, few, many, or a class where the clone is expanded.

v_call: TRBV20-1; d_call: TRBD2; clone_size: .; j_call: TRBJ2-1; cdr3_aa: CSAKTAKRGLNEQFF; cdr3_nt: TGCAGTGCTAAAACTGCAAAGCGGGGTCTCAATGAGCAGTTCTTC
v_call: TRBV4-2; d_call: TRBD2; clone_size: .; j_call: TRBJ2-5; cdr3_aa: CASSPKGLQETQYF; cdr3_nt: TGTGCCAGCAGCCCCAAGGGACTACAAGAGACCCAGTACTTC
v_call: TRBV15; d_call: .; clone_size: few; j_call: TRBJ2-1; cdr3_aa: CATSSPSFNEQFF; cdr3_nt: TGTGCCACCAGCAGTCCAAGCTTTAATGAGCAGTTCTTC
v_call: TRBV28; d_call: TRBD2; clone_size: .; j_call: TRBJ2-3; cdr3_aa: CASSLGLAGADTDTQYF; cdr3_nt: TGTGCCAGCAGTTTAGGACTAGCGGGGGCAGACACAGATACGCAGTATTTT
v_call: TRBV27; d_call: .; clone_size: .; j_call: TRBJ1-1; cdr3_aa: CASSRRDPWGTEAFF; cdr3_nt: TGTGCCAGCAGTCGGAGGGACCCTTGGGGTACTGAAGCTTTCTTT
v_call: TRBV12-3/TRBV12-4; d_call: TRBD2; clone_size: few; j_call: TRBJ2-1; cdr3_aa: CASSLFAGGSNEQFF; cdr3_nt: TGTGCCAGCAGTTTATTTGCGGGGGGATCGAATGAGCAGTTCTTC
v_call: TRBV27; d_call: .; clone_size: .; j_call: TRBJ2-1; cdr3_aa: CASSHRAGEQFF; cdr3_nt: TGTGCCAGCAGTCACCGGGCAGGTGAGCAGTTCTTC
v_call: TRBV11-2; d_call: .; clone_size: .; j_call: TRBJ2-7; cdr3_aa: CASSSLSVSYEQYF; cdr3_nt: TGTGCCAGCAGCTCGTTGTCGGTGTCCTACGAGCAGTACTTC
v_call: TRBV18; d_call: .; clone_size: .; j_call: TRBJ2-5; cdr3_aa: CASSMTGDQETQYF; cdr3_nt: TGTGCCAGCTCAATGACAGGTGACCAAGAGACCCAGTACTTC
v_call: TRBV12-3/TRBV12-4; d_call: TRBD1; clone_size: many; j_call: TRBJ1-2; cdr3_aa: CASSSGQIYGYTF; cdr3_nt: TGTGCCAGCAGTTCGGGACAGATTTATGGCTACACCTTC
v_call: TRBV4-1; d_call: .; clone_size: .; j_call: TRBJ2-2; cdr3_aa: CASGLAGELFF; cdr3_nt: TGCGCCAGCGGATTGGCCGGGGAGCTGTTTTTT
v_call: TRBV27; d_call: .; clone_size: .; j_call: TRBJ2-2; cdr3_aa: CASSGLFTGELFF; cdr3_nt: TGTGCCAGCAGTGGACTCTTCACCGGGGAGCTGTTTTTT
v_call: TRBV20-1; d_call: .; clone_size: .; j_call: TRBJ2-1; cdr3_aa: CSARRRGGREQFF; cdr3_nt: TGCAGTGCTAGACGCAGGGGGGGCCGGGAGCAGTTCTTC
v_call: TRBV2; d_call: TRBD1; clone_size: few; j_call: TRBJ2-7; cdr3_aa: CASRVDRQSYEQYF; cdr3_nt: TGTGCCAGCAGGGTGGACAGGCAGTCCTACGAGCAGTACTTC
v_call: TRBV9; d_call: .; clone_size: .; j_call: TRBJ2-1; cdr3_aa: CASSVGRGYNEQFF; cdr3_nt: TGTGCCAGCAGCGTAGGGAGGGGGTACAATGAGCAGTTCTTC
v_call: TRBV12-3/TRBV12-4; d_call: .; clone_size: few; j_call: TRBJ2-7; cdr3_aa: CASKPDGYEQYF; cdr3_nt: TGTGCCAGCAAGCCGGACGGCTACGAGCAGTACTTC
v_call: TRBV20-1; d_call: .; clone_size: many; j_call: TRBJ1-6; cdr3_aa: CSARPNWVSSYNSPLHF; cdr3_nt: TGCAGTGCTAGACCCAACTGGGTTAGCTCCTATAATTCACCCCTCCACTTT
v_call: TRBV10-3; d_call: TRBD2; clone_size: .; j_call: TRBJ2-7; cdr3_aa: CAISEWTSGSSYEQYF; cdr3_nt: TGTGCCATCAGTGAATGGACTAGCGGGAGCTCCTACGAGCAGTACTTC
v_call: TRBV25-1; d_call: .; clone_size: .; j_call: TRBJ2-5; cdr3_aa: CASSEYNTAGPVQETQYF; cdr3_nt: TGTGCCAGCAGTGAATATAATACCGCAGGGCCGGTGCAAGAGACCCAGTACTTC
v_call: TRBV6-1; d_call: TRBD1; clone_size: .; j_call: TRBJ1-6; cdr3_aa: CASMPGTAYNSPLHF; cdr3_nt: TGTGCCAGCATGCCGGGGACAGCTTATAATTCACCCCTCCACTTT
v_call: TRBV10-3; d_call: TRBD2; clone_size: few; j_call: TRBJ2-5; cdr3_aa: CAISESGGSRETQYF; cdr3_nt: TGTGCCATCAGTGAGAGCGGCGGGAGCCGGGAGACCCAGTACTTC
v_call: TRBV3-1; d_call: TRBD1; clone_size: .; j_call: TRBJ1-1; cdr3_aa: CASSLGGTGVTEAFF; cdr3_nt: TGTGCCAGCAGCCTTGGCGGGACAGGAGTCACTGAAGCTTTCTTT
v_call: TRBV7-9; d_call: TRBD1; clone_size: many; j_call: TRBJ2-7; cdr3_aa: CASSKGTGIEQYF; cdr3_nt: TGTGCCAGCAGCAAAGGGACAGGGATCGAGCAGTACTTC
v_call: TRBV10-3; d_call: .; clone_size: .; j_call: TRBJ2-2; cdr3_aa: CAISEGTGELFF; cdr3_nt: TGTGCCATCAGTGAGGGGACCGGGGAGCTGTTTTTT